This TCR beta chain was observed in a study of cytomegalovirus exposure and HLA in healthy donors. It was with 60 Vbeta and 13 Jbeta primers that the PCR ran. Measured with immunoSEQ multiplex PCR; TCRdb has only the in-frame clones, and not every one. The sample carries 150,000 to 200,000 clones, approximately 81% recorded once. This CDR3 region has 13 residues. Germline CDR1 KGHSH, CDR2 LQKENI. V was pared by 6 bases and J by 5 bases, with 13 bases between. The sample was PBMCs. The chain couples TRBV18 to TRBJ2-5; D not certain. This sequence was found in a female donor in good health and CMV-seronegative. CDR3 amino acids: CASSPTWRETQYF. As DNA, the CDR3 is TGTGCCAGCTCCCCGACGTGGCGGGAGACCCAGTACTTC. Together with reference TRBV18 and TRBJ2-5, the CDR3 gives the full variable domain: NAGVMQNPRHLVRRRGQEARLRCSPMKGHSHVYWYRQLPEEGLKFMVYLQKENIIDESGMPKERFSAEFPKEGPSILRIQQVVRGDSAAYFCASSPTWRETQYFGPGTRLLVL.